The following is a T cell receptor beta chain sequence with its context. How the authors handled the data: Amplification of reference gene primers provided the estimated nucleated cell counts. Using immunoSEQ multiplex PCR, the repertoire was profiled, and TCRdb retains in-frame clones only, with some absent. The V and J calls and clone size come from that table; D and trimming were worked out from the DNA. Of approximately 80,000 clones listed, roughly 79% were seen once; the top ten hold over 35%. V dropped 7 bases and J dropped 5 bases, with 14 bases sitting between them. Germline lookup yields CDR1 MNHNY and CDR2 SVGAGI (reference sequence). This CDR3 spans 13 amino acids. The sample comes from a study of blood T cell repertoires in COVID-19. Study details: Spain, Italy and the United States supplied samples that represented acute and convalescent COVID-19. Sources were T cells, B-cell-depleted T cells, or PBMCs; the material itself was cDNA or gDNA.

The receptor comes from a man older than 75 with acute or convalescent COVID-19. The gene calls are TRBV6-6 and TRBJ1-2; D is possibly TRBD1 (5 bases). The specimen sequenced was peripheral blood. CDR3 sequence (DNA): TGTGCCAGCACCCCAGGGAAAAGTTATGGCTACACCTTC. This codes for CASTPGKSYGYTF.